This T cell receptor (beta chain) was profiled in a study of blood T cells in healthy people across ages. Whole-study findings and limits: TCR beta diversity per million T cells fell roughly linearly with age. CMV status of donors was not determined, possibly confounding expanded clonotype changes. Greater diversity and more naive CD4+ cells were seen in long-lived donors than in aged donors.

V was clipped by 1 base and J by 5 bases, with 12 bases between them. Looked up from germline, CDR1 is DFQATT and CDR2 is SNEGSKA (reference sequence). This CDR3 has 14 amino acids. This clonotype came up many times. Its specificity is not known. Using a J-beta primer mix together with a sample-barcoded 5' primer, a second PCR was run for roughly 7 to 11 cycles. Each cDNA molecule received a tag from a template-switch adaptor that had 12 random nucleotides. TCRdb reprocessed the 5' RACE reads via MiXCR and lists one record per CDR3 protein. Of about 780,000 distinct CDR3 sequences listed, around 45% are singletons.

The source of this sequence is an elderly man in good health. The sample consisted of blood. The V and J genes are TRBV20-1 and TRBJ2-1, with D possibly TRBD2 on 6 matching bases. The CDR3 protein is CSARGLAGNNEQFF. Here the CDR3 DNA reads TGCAGTGCTAGAGGTCTGGCGGGAAACAATGAGCAGTTCTTC.